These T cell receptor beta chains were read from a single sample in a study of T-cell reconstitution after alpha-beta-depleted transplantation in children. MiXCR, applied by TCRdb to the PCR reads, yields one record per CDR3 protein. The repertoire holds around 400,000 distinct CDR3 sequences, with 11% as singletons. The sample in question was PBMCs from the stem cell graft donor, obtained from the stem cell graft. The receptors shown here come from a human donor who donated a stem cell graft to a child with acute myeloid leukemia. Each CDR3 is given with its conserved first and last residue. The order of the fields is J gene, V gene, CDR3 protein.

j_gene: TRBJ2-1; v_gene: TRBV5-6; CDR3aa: CASGFILGDEQFF
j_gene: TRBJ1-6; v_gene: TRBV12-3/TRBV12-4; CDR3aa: CASSLGAGQNNSPLHF
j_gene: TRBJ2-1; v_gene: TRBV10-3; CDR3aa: CAITGARRGDEQFF
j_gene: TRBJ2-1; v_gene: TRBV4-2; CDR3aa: CASSHSGLAGGWGSYNEQFF
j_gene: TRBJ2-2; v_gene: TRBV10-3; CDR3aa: CAISRQQLGGGELFF
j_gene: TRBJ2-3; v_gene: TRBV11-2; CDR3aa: CASSLDLGTSGIYTDTQYF
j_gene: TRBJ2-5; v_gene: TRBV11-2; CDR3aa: CASSLRWMETQYF
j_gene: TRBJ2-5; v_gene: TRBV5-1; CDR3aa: CASSSFSGRALSETQYF
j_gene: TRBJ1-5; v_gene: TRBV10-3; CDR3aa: CAISATLSGLGNQPQHF
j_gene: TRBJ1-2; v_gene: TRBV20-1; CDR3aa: CSASGVPGYGYTF
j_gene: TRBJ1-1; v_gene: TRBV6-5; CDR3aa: CASSYSEGWNTEAFF
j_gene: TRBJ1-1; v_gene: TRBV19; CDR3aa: CASSIRHARGDTEAFF
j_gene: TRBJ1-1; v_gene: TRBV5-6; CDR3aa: CASIMTRKPNTEAFF
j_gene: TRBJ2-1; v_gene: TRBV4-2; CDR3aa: CASSQGRQYNEQFF
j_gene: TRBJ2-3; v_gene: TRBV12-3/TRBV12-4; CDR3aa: CASSFASAGDTQYF
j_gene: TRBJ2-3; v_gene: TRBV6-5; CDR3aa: CASSSYHGQGVDTQYF
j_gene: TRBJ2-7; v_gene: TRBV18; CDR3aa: CASSPGGADEQYF
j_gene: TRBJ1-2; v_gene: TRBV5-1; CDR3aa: CASSPNFERAAGYTF
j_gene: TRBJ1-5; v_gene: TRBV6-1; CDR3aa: CATTGQNNQPQHF
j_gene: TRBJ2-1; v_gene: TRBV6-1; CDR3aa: CASSEGLGAGGNEQFF
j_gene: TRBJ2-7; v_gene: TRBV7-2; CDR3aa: CASSHTSASSYEQYF
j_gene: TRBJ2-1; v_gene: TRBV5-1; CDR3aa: CASSLDLAGGPDEQFF
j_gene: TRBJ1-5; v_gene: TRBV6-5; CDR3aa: CASSYRQDSNQPQHF
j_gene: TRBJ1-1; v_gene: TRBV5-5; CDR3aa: CASSSGPLSNTEAFF
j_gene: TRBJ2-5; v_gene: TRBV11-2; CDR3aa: CASSLQGAGGETQYF